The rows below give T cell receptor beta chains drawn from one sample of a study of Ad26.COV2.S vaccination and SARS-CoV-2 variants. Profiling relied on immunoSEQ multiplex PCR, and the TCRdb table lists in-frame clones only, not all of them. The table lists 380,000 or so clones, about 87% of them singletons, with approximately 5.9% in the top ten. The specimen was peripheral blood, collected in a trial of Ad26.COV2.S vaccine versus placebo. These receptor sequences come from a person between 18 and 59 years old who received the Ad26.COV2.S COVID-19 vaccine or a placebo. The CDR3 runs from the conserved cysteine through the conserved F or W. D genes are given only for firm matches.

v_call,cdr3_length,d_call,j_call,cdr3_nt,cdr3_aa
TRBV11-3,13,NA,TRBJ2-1,TGTGCCAGCAGCTTGGGGACGGTGGATGAGCAGTTCTTC,CASSLGTVDEQFF
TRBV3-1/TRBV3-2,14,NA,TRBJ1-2,TGTGCCAGCAGCCAAGGGGGCAGAAACTATGGCTACACCTTC,CASSQGGRNYGYTF
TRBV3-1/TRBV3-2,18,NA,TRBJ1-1,TGTGCCAGCAGCCAAGAAATTTACTCTTCCAGGGAATGGACTGAAGCTTTCTTT,CASSQEIYSSREWTEAFF
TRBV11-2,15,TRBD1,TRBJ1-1,TGTGCCAGCAGCGCCAAGACAGGGAAGGACACTGAAGCTTTCTTT,CASSAKTGKDTEAFF
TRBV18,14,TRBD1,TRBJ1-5,TGTGCCAGCTCACCGGACAGGAACAATCAGCCCCAGCATTTT,CASSPDRNNQPQHF
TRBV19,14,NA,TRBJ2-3,TGTGCCAGTAGTATAGGGCAGGGCACAGATACGCAGTATTTT,CASSIGQGTDTQYF
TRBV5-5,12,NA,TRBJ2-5,TGTGCCAGCAGCTTGGACCTGGAGACCCAGTACTTC,CASSLDLETQYF
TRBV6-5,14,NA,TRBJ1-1,TGTGCCAGCAGTCCGGGACGGAGGAACACTGAAGCTTTCTTT,CASSPGRRNTEAFF
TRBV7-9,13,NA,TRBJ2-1,TGTGCCAGCAGCACCGAGGTCTACAATGAGCAGTTCTTC,CASSTEVYNEQFF
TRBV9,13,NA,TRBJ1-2,TGTGCCAGCAGCGTCGGACATTACTATGGCTACACCTTC,CASSVGHYYGYTF
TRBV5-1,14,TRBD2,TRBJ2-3,TGCGCCAGCAGCGGTAGCGGGAGGACGGATACGCAGTATTTT,CASSGSGRTDTQYF
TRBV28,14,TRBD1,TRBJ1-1,TGTGCCAGCCCCGGGACAGGGGAGACGCCTGAAGCTTTCTTT,CASPGTGETPEAFF
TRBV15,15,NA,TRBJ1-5,TGTGCCACCAGCAGCCTCTCTTATAGCAATCAGCCCCAGCATTTT,CATSSLSYSNQPQHF
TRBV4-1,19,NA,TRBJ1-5,TGCGCCAGCAGCCAAGATCGAGATTCCGGACAGTTTAGGAATCAGCCCCAGCATTTT,CASSQDRDSGQFRNQPQHF
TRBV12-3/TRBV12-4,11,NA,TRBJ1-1,TGTGCCAGCAGCCCCGACACTGAAGCTTTCTTT,CASSPDTEAFF
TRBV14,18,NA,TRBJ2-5,TGTGCCAGCAGCCAAGTTTTAGCAGGGACGCTTGTTGAGGAGACCCAGTACTTC,CASSQVLAGTLVEETQYF
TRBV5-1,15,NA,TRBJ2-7,TGCGCCAGCAGCTCCTACGGGCAGGTCACCTACGAGCAGTACTTC,CASSSYGQVTYEQYF
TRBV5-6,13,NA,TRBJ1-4,TGTGCCAGCAGCTACAGGGTTAATGAAAAACTGTTTTTT,CASSYRVNEKLFF
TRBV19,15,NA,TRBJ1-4,TGTGCCAGTAGTATAGCCTGGGGGCTCAATGAAAAACTGTTTTTT,CASSIAWGLNEKLFF
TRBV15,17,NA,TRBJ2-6,TGTGCCACCAGCAGAGATCAGGGCAGATCTGGGGCCAACGTCCTGACTTTC,CATSRDQGRSGANVLTF
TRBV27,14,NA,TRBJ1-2,TGTGCCAGCAGTCTTAACCCCTTTAGTGTTGGCTACACCTTC,CASSLNPFSVGYTF
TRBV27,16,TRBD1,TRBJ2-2,TGTGCCAGCAGTATTAGACAGGGCGGTTTTGCCGGGGAGCTGTTTTTT,CASSIRQGGFAGELFF
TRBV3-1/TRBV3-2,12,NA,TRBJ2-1,TGTGCCAGCAGCTACGAATTCGGGGGGCAGTTCTTC,CASSYEFGGQFF
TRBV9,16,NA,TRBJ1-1,TGTGCCAGCAGCCCTCCCAGTTTTGGGGTCGGGACTGAAGCTTTCTTT,CASSPPSFGVGTEAFF
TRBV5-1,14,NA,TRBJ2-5,TGCGCCAGCAGGTCAACAGGGAGGTTGGAGACCCAGTACTTC,CASRSTGRLETQYF
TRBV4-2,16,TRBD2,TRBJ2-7,TGTGCCAGCAGCCAAGAGGTAGCGGGGATCTCCTACGAGCAGTACTTC,CASSQEVAGISYEQYF
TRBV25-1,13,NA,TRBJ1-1,TGTGCCAGCAGTGAGCAAGGGGTCACTGAAGCTTTCTTT,CASSEQGVTEAFF
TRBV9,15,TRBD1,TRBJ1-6,TGTGCCAGCAGCCCCCACGGGACAGCCGATTCACCCCTCCACTTT,CASSPHGTADSPLHF